This T cell receptor (beta chain) was recorded in a study of blood T cell repertoires in COVID-19. Study in general: Researchers got acute and convalescent COVID-19 samples from the United States, Italy and Spain. T cells, B-cell-depleted T cells, or PBMCs supplied cDNA or gDNA.

Original methodology: Estimates of nucleated cell counts were drawn from the amplification of reference gene primers. The table came from immunoSEQ multiplex PCR; TCRdb's copy has only in-frame clones and leaves some out. V and J calls and clone size are copied from that table; D and trimming were computed from the DNA. In the table there are 100,000 to 120,000 clones, approximately 82% of which are singletons. This clone was observed many times. The CDR3 totals 14 residues. Germline-derived CDR1 and CDR2 are DFQATT and SNEGSKA (reference sequence). The V segment lost 3 bases and the J segment 5 bases; nucleotides outside the gene matches: 7.

This sequence was found in a woman older than 75 with acute or convalescent COVID-19. Sequencing input: peripheral blood. The gene calls are TRBV20-1 and TRBJ2-5; 9 bases are shared with TRBD2. CDR3 sequence (DNA): TGCAGTGCTAGTATTAGCGGGAGATCGGAGACCCAGTACTTC. As protein: CSASISGRSETQYF.